This is a list of T cell receptor beta chains from one sample in a study of T cell changes during pregnancy in multiple sclerosis. Sequenced by immunoSEQ multiplex PCR; TCRdb stores in-frame clones only, minus some. The repertoire holds about 36,000 clones, with 92% as singletons. The source material was CD4+ T cells from peripheral blood mononuclear cells, sampled after pregnancy. These receptors were taken from a female donor with multiple sclerosis, enrolled in a pregnancy study. Both conserved end residues are part of each CDR3.

CDR3 protein: CASSMGGQGEKLFF
V gene: TRBV28
J gene: TRBJ1-4

CDR3 protein: CASRGPNYGYTF
V gene: TRBV6-4
J gene: TRBJ1-2

CDR3 protein: CASRPGLATLGYNEQFF
V gene: TRBV19
J gene: TRBJ2-1

CDR3 protein: CASSLVSSGNTIYF
V gene: TRBV7-2
J gene: TRBJ1-3

CDR3 protein: CASSTPQLTGYSYEQYF
V gene: TRBV4-2
J gene: TRBJ2-7

CDR3 protein: CASSLVLADYNEQFF
V gene: TRBV5-4
J gene: TRBJ2-1

CDR3 protein: CASSSSSGGTLAKNIQYF
V gene: TRBV7-2
J gene: TRBJ2-4

CDR3 protein: CASGLETGPGNTIYF
V gene: TRBV12-5
J gene: TRBJ1-3

CDR3 protein: CASSPIHEQFF
V gene: TRBV7-2
J gene: TRBJ2-1

CDR3 protein: CATSRGDSFSSGANVLTF
V gene: TRBV15
J gene: TRBJ2-6

CDR3 protein: CASSQTYDRRNQPQHF
V gene: TRBV7-2
J gene: TRBJ1-5

CDR3 protein: CSTLPGGIDNEQFF
V gene: TRBV29-1
J gene: TRBJ2-1

CDR3 protein: CASQDRGKGSGANVLTF
V gene: TRBV19
J gene: TRBJ2-6

CDR3 protein: CASSLQGDGNQPQHF
V gene: TRBV5-1
J gene: TRBJ1-5

CDR3 protein: CASSFGWGGGQPQHF
V gene: TRBV28
J gene: TRBJ1-5

CDR3 protein: CASSLPLLSDTQYF
V gene: TRBV5-4
J gene: TRBJ2-3

CDR3 protein: CASSLRQGVQYF
V gene: TRBV28
J gene: TRBJ2-3

CDR3 protein: CASSIDGGRVTEAFF
V gene: TRBV19
J gene: TRBJ1-1

CDR3 protein: CASSETARPTYEQYF
V gene: TRBV9
J gene: TRBJ2-7

CDR3 protein: CASTNSGGGRNIQYF
V gene: TRBV28
J gene: TRBJ2-4

CDR3 protein: CASRDNTGPTEAFF
V gene: TRBV6-5
J gene: TRBJ1-1

CDR3 protein: CASTLSPLVRDSSYEQYF
V gene: TRBV5-4
J gene: TRBJ2-7

CDR3 protein: CASSSSGLTDTQYF
V gene: TRBV7-3
J gene: TRBJ2-3

CDR3 protein: CATTGQGHTEAFF
V gene: TRBV28
J gene: TRBJ1-1

CDR3 protein: CAISAGEGEKLFF
V gene: TRBV10-3
J gene: TRBJ1-4

CDR3 protein: CASSSRRDHQTYEQYF
V gene: TRBV7-2
J gene: TRBJ2-7

CDR3 protein: CASSSQWTQYF
V gene: TRBV5-1
J gene: TRBJ2-5

CDR3 protein: CAWSVQGNGYTF
V gene: TRBV30
J gene: TRBJ1-2

CDR3 protein: CAITLLAGGSNFQETQYF
V gene: TRBV10-3
J gene: TRBJ2-5

CDR3 protein: CASSLVWGRAEQFF
V gene: TRBV11-2
J gene: TRBJ2-1

CDR3 protein: CAIRAGVNTGELFF
V gene: TRBV10-3
J gene: TRBJ2-2

CDR3 protein: CASSYRTGGEAFF
V gene: TRBV2
J gene: TRBJ1-1

CDR3 protein: CASSSGTGRIQETQYF
V gene: TRBV5-4
J gene: TRBJ2-5

CDR3 protein: CASSSDWDNEQFF
V gene: TRBV18
J gene: TRBJ2-1

CDR3 protein: CASSPQGFYGYTF
V gene: TRBV6-4
J gene: TRBJ1-2

CDR3 protein: CASSALAGQYEQYF
V gene: TRBV6-6
J gene: TRBJ2-7

CDR3 protein: CASSSSGRGGLNEQFF
V gene: TRBV7-3
J gene: TRBJ2-1

CDR3 protein: CASSLVGTTGTEAFF
V gene: TRBV5-1
J gene: TRBJ1-1

CDR3 protein: CASSSTGLAGGNEQFF
V gene: TRBV6-4
J gene: TRBJ2-1

CDR3 protein: CASSLTGAMNTEAFF
V gene: TRBV11-1
J gene: TRBJ1-1

CDR3 protein: CASRRDRGFETQYF
V gene: TRBV23-1
J gene: TRBJ2-5

CDR3 protein: CASSLTSGRGETQYF
V gene: TRBV5-1
J gene: TRBJ2-5

CDR3 protein: CAIRPQGSTEAFF
V gene: TRBV10-3
J gene: TRBJ1-1

CDR3 protein: CATSRQGAGNQPQHF
V gene: TRBV15
J gene: TRBJ1-5

CDR3 protein: CASSLSGGRNTGELFF
V gene: TRBV7-2
J gene: TRBJ2-2

CDR3 protein: CASSPTGTSRVEQYF
V gene: TRBV18
J gene: TRBJ2-7

CDR3 protein: CASSRSQGWGELFF
V gene: TRBV4-3
J gene: TRBJ2-2

CDR3 protein: CASSIYLGKNEQFF
V gene: TRBV7-8
J gene: TRBJ2-1

CDR3 protein: CASSRLAGGRGTGELFF
V gene: TRBV28
J gene: TRBJ2-2

CDR3 protein: CSARGAETQYF
V gene: TRBV20-1
J gene: TRBJ2-5

CDR3 protein: CASSRAGAPGELFF
V gene: TRBV7-3
J gene: TRBJ2-2

CDR3 protein: CASSTSGTGRNQPQHF
V gene: TRBV28
J gene: TRBJ1-5

CDR3 protein: CASNVQGRNQPQHF
V gene: TRBV2
J gene: TRBJ1-5

CDR3 protein: CASTPPGQGRLTFF
V gene: TRBV6-5
J gene: TRBJ1-1

CDR3 protein: CASSRDPTDTQYF
V gene: TRBV6-4
J gene: TRBJ2-3